This is a list of T cell receptor beta chains from one sample in a study of regulatory T cells in long-lasting Graves disease. TCRdb re-analysed the multiplex PCR reads in MiXCR, keeping a single row per CDR3 protein. The table records over 650,000 distinct CDR3 sequences, 30% of them present only once. Sequences were derived from peripheral blood mononuclear cells (PBMCs), sampled when the disease was refractory, from a patient treated with antithyroid drugs. The receptors were sampled from a female donor with Graves disease. CDR3s include the opening cysteine and the closing phenylalanine or tryptophan. The order of the fields is J gene, clone size, V gene, D gene, CDR3 DNA, CDR3 protein. The D gene is left open where the match is weak. A clone size is listed for some rows: how often the clone was seen (once, few, many), or a class if it is expanded.

j_gene: TRBJ2-1
abundance: .
v_gene: TRBV4-1
d_gene: .
CDR3nt: TGCGCCAGCAGCCGGGTAGTTTGGTTCTTTGGTGATGAGCAGTTCTTC
CDR3aa: CASSRVVWFFGDEQFF

j_gene: TRBJ1-2
abundance: .
v_gene: TRBV6-1
d_gene: TRBD1
CDR3nt: TGTGCCAGCAGTACCTCTCTTGACAGGGTGAATGGCTACACCTTC
CDR3aa: CASSTSLDRVNGYTF

j_gene: TRBJ1-1
abundance: once
v_gene: TRBV28
d_gene: .
CDR3nt: TGTGCCAGCAGGCAGGACGTCCTCATGAACACTGAAGCTTCCTTT
CDR3aa: CASRQDVLMNTEASF

j_gene: TRBJ1-5
abundance: many
v_gene: TRBV12-3/TRBV12-4
d_gene: .
CDR3nt: TGTGCCAGCACATTTGGGCCGTATAGCAATCAGCCCCAGCATTTT
CDR3aa: CASTFGPYSNQPQHF

j_gene: TRBJ1-1
abundance: few
v_gene: TRBV5-1
d_gene: .
CDR3nt: TGCGCCAGCACCAAGGGGGTGGGAAACACTGAAGCTTTCTTT
CDR3aa: CASTKGVGNTEAFF

j_gene: TRBJ1-2
abundance: .
v_gene: TRBV19
d_gene: TRBD1
CDR3nt: TGTGCCAGTACCCCCCGGCGGGGGACAGGGGACTATGGCTACACCTTC
CDR3aa: CASTPRRGTGDYGYTF

j_gene: TRBJ1-3
abundance: .
v_gene: TRBV2
d_gene: .
CDR3nt: TGTGCCAGCAGTTTGACAGTCAACTCTGGAAACGCCATATATTTT
CDR3aa: CASSLTVNSGNAIYF

j_gene: TRBJ2-2
abundance: many
v_gene: TRBV10-3
d_gene: .
CDR3nt: TGTGCCATCAGTGAGCCTGCGAACGGGGAGCTGTTTTTT
CDR3aa: CAISEPANGELFF

j_gene: TRBJ1-1
abundance: .
v_gene: TRBV20-1
d_gene: .
CDR3nt: TGCAGTGTTAAGAGGGCAGGAATGTACACTGAAGCTTTCTTT
CDR3aa: CSVKRAGMYTEAFF

j_gene: TRBJ1-1
abundance: .
v_gene: TRBV29-1
d_gene: .
CDR3nt: TGCAGCGTTGACGGTCGTACAGGTGGCACTGAAGCTTTCTTT
CDR3aa: CSVDGRTGGTEAFF

j_gene: TRBJ2-6
abundance: few
v_gene: TRBV7-9
d_gene: .
CDR3nt: TGTGCCAGCAGCACGGAGACTTTC
CDR3aa: CASSTETF

j_gene: TRBJ1-1
abundance: .
v_gene: TRBV30
d_gene: .
CDR3nt: TGTGCCTGGAGGGACAGGAACACTGAAGCTTTCTTT
CDR3aa: CAWRDRNTEAFF

j_gene: TRBJ1-2
abundance: few
v_gene: TRBV30
d_gene: .
CDR3nt: TGTGCCTGGAATGGGGCGTGGGATGGCTACACCTTC
CDR3aa: CAWNGAWDGYTF

j_gene: TRBJ2-7
abundance: .
v_gene: TRBV25-1
d_gene: .
CDR3nt: TGTGCCAGCAGCCTACTAGTGAACGAGCAGTACTTC
CDR3aa: CASSLLVNEQYF

j_gene: TRBJ1-2
abundance: many
v_gene: TRBV6-1
d_gene: .
CDR3nt: TGTGCCAGCAGTGCAGACAGCGGGAGTTATGGCTACACCTTC
CDR3aa: CASSADSGSYGYTF

j_gene: TRBJ2-7
abundance: .
v_gene: TRBV7-2
d_gene: TRBD2
CDR3nt: TGTGCCAGCAGCCTAGAGAGACTAGCGGGAGTCTACGAGCAGTACTTC
CDR3aa: CASSLERLAGVYEQYF

j_gene: TRBJ2-2
abundance: .
v_gene: TRBV9
d_gene: TRBD1
CDR3nt: TGTGCCAGCAGCGTAGATAACAGGGGGTCCGGGGAGCTGTTTTTT
CDR3aa: CASSVDNRGSGELFF

j_gene: TRBJ2-5
abundance: .
v_gene: TRBV18
d_gene: .
CDR3nt: TGTGCCAGCTCACCGAGGACTAAAACGCCGTGGCAAGAGACCCAGTACTTC
CDR3aa: CASSPRTKTPWQETQYF

j_gene: TRBJ1-4
abundance: few
v_gene: TRBV27
d_gene: .
CDR3nt: TGTGCCAGCCGGGGCCGATCCTATCGGAGTGAAAAACTGTTTTTT
CDR3aa: CASRGRSYRSEKLFF

j_gene: TRBJ1-1
abundance: .
v_gene: TRBV20-1
d_gene: .
CDR3nt: TGCAGTGCTAGAAACAGTGGGAACACTGAAGCTTTCTTT
CDR3aa: CSARNSGNTEAFF

j_gene: TRBJ1-2
abundance: .
v_gene: TRBV6-5
d_gene: .
CDR3nt: TGTGCCAGCAGTTACAATTTTCGGGCTGATGGCTACACCTTC
CDR3aa: CASSYNFRADGYTF

j_gene: TRBJ1-5
abundance: few
v_gene: TRBV9
d_gene: TRBD1
CDR3nt: TGTGCCAGCAGCTGGACAGGAGCAAGCAATCAGCCCCAGCATTTT
CDR3aa: CASSWTGASNQPQHF

j_gene: TRBJ2-7
abundance: few
v_gene: TRBV7-9
d_gene: .
CDR3nt: TGTGCCAGCACATACGGGGGAGAGCCCTACGAGCAGTACTTC
CDR3aa: CASTYGGEPYEQYF

j_gene: TRBJ1-5
abundance: few
v_gene: TRBV6-1
d_gene: .
CDR3nt: TGTGCCAGCTCCCCCCTCCTCTGGGAGGGGGGTCAGCCCCAGCATTTT
CDR3aa: CASSPLLWEGGQPQHF